A single sample gave rise to the 9 T cell receptor beta chains below, sequenced in a study of tissue T cells after allogeneic stem cell transplantation. Assay used: immunoSEQ multiplex PCR; TCRdb lists only in-frame clones, some missing. The data show 7,000 to 8,000 clones, with roughly a third seen just once and 3% to 4% held by the top ten. Time point here: mouse harvest day 14 after allogeneic transplant. The graft held 10^6 splenic CD5+ T cells and 10^7 T-cell-depleted bone marrow cells. Input material: skin. The receptor set was obtained from a female BALB/c mouse given C57BL/6 T cells with graft-versus-host disease after an allogeneic hematopoietic cell transplant.

Regarding this clone: The germline and genes are mouse ones. The sequence runs out 1 residue before the end of the CDR3; the remainder is reconstructed from the germline J gene. V gene TRBV12-2 combines with J gene TRBJ2-7, with D possibly TRBD2 on 5 matching bases. Germline CDR1 is SGHLS and CDR2 is HYDKME. The V gene lost 0 bases and the J gene lost 4 bases, with 6 bases spanning the gap. CDR3 length equals 12 residues. Here the CDR3 reads CASSLMGYEQYF. The DNA read from the CDR3 is TGTGCCAGCTCTCTCATGGGGTATGAACAGTAC.

As for this clone: Mouse germline and gene names are used. The CDR3 end falls 1 residue outside the read, so it is completed with the germline J gene. The chain carries TRBV26 and TRBJ1-4; D is possibly TRBD1 (5 bases). The CDR3 extends over 14 amino acids. The V gene's germline CDR1 is KGHPV and CDR2 FQNQEV (reference sequence). V gave up 2 bases and J gave up 5 bases, with 9 bases separating them. The CDR3 DNA, read in part, is TGTGCCAGCAGTCTGATAGGGGAGAACGAAAGATTATTT. This codes for CASSLIGENERLF. The whole CDR3 is CASSLIGENERLFF.

This clone is categorized as medium-sized. The genes and germline here are from mouse. The read terminates 1 residue ahead of where the CDR3 ends, so the germline J gene completes it. The chain couples TRBV29 to TRBJ2-7; 11 bases align to TRBD1. CDR3 length equals 13 residues. The V and J ends lost 4 bases and 6 bases, in that order; junction bases with no gene match: 2. The germline V gene encodes CDR1 MSHET and CDR2 SYDVDS. The CDR3 bases that were read are TGTGCTAGCAGTTCGGACAGGGGGCTTGAACAGTAC. Its protein is CASSSDRGLEQY. The entire CDR3 sequence reads CASSSDRGLEQYF.

Comment on this clone: The gene symbols are mouse symbols. Read coverage stops 1 residue before the CDR3 terminus; the germline J gene supplies the remainder. The chain recombines TRBV13-3 with TRBJ2-4; 9 positions agree with TRBD2. CDR1 is NNHDY and CDR2 is SYVADS in the germline V gene. This CDR3 contains 15 residues. The V gene end was trimmed by 6 bases and the J gene end by 0 bases; junction bases not matched to a gene: 5. The sequenced CDR3 bases are TGTGCCAGCACCCCCGACTGGGGGAGTCAAAACACCTTGTAC. Encoded protein: CASTPDWGSQNTLY. From start to end, the CDR3 is CASTPDWGSQNTLYF.

Of note for this clone: The listed genes are named as in mouse. The read halts 1 residue ahead of the CDR3 end, with the missing end drawn from the germline J gene. The rearrangement uses TRBV13-1 and TRBJ1-6; 7 bases match TRBD1. TRBJ1-6 is known as an ORF, though its function is uncertain. J was trimmed by 4 bases and V by 2 bases; bases with no gene match: 0. From germline, CDR1 is NSHNY and CDR2 SYGAGN. The CDR3 spans 14 residues. CDR3 region: CASSETGYNSPLYF. Incomplete CDR3 DNA: TGTGCCAGCAGTGAGACAGGGTATAATTCGCCCCTCTAC.

Comment on this clone: Gene names are the mouse ones. The read gets to within 1 residue of the CDR3 end, and the germline J gene fills in the rest. The V and J genes are TRBV26 and TRBJ2-3; TRBD2 agrees at 9 bases. This CDR3 has 14 residues. Germline-derived CDR1 and CDR2 are KGHPV and FQNQEV (reference sequence). Trimming took 6 bases from V and 3 from J; bases not matched to a gene: 4. CDR3 DNA (partial): TGTGCCAGCAGCCCGACTGGGGGCGCAGAAACGCTGTAT. Amino acid sequence: CASSPTGGAETLY. The whole CDR3 is CASSPTGGAETLYF.

For this clone: Gene names follow the mouse nomenclature. From the germline J gene comes the end of the CDR3, since the read stops 1 residue before it. The V gene is TRBV3, the J gene TRBJ1-4, with 8 bases identical to TRBD1. This CDR3 is 15 amino acids long. Germline V CDR1 and CDR2: SNHLY, FYNGKV (reference sequence). V shed 1 base, J shed 3 bases, and the junction held 1 base outside the gene matches. The DNA read from the CDR3 is TGTGCCAGCAGCTTAGGGACAGGGCCCAACGAAAGATTATTT. Protein product: CASSLGTGPNERLF. The complete CDR3 reads CASSLGTGPNERLFF. The full variable domain, with the rest looked up from reference TRBV3 and TRBJ1-4, is GPKVLQIPSHQIIDMGQMVTLNCDPVSNHLYFYWYKQILGQQMEFLVNFYNGKVMEKSKLFKDQFSVERPDGSYFTLKIQPTALEDSAVYFCASSLGTGPNERLFFGHGTKLSVL.

A remark on this clone: Each gene name is a mouse one. With the read ending 1 residue before the CDR3 end, the germline J gene is used to fill in that end. Other DNA sequences in the sample encode the same CDR3. This chain joins TRBV26 and TRBJ2-7, with TRBD1 matching 11 bases. CDR3 length equals 15 residues. Germline V CDR1 and CDR2: KGHPV, FQNQEV (reference sequence). The V segment lost 2 bases and the J segment 0 bases; nucleotides outside the gene matches: 0. The CDR3 bases that were read are TGTGCCAGCAGTCTGGGGACAGGGGGCTCCTATGAACAGTAC. This encodes CASSLGTGGSYEQY. The complete CDR3 reads CASSLGTGGSYEQYF.

Turning to this clone: Gene labels here are mouse ones. The read ends 1 residue before the CDR3 terminus; that terminus is restored from the germline J gene. This chain links TRBV2 with TRBJ2-5, with 10 bases identical to TRBD2. Germline lookup yields CDR1 LGHNA and CDR2 YSYQKL. J gave up 5 bases and V 6 bases, and 5 bases lay outside the gene matches. CDR3 length: 14 residues. The covered CDR3 bases are TGTGCCAGCAGTTCTGGGGGGGCGGGAGACACCCAGTAC. It codes for CASSSGGAGDTQY. The whole CDR3 sequence is CASSSGGAGDTQYF.